This T cell receptor (beta chain) was captured in a study of blood T cell repertoires in COVID-19. TCRdb's copy holds only in-frame clones and misses some; the assay was immunoSEQ multiplex PCR. Among more than 100,000 clones listed, approximately 81% were seen once. The germline V and J ends were trimmed by 7 bases and 3 bases, with 22 bases remaining between them. The germline gives CDR1 SGHDN, CDR2 FVKESK. The CDR3 is 18 amino acids. Sequences were obtained from peripheral blood. The chain links TRBV14 to TRBJ2-6; D is possibly TRBD2 (6 bases). The receptor was isolated from a man aged 60 to 75 with acute or convalescent COVID-19. The CDR3 DNA sequence: TGTGCCAGCAACTCCGGGACTCCCCAATCCATTGGGGCCAACGTCCTGACTTTC. Translating gives CASNSGTPQSIGANVLTF.